This T cell receptor (beta chain) was profiled in a study of T cells in Graves' hyperthyroidism and ophthalmopathy. Study observations and caveats: Blood samples included most of the expanded thyroid clonotypes exceeding 0.001. Before onset, ophthalmopathy was predicted by the model a median around 6 months earlier.

V gave up 3 bases and J gave up 7 bases; unmatched junction bases: 7. The CDR3 is made up of 15 amino acids. RNA transcripts yielded amplified TCR beta CDR3 regions. With the HTBI primer set, the TCR CDR3 went through a first round of RT-PCR. In TCRdb, the multiplex PCR reads were re-called with MiXCR into one record per CDR3 protein. The repertoire consists of hundreds of thousands of distinct CDR3 sequences, with around 15% occurring once and the leading ten covering roughly 10%. This clonotype was seen repeatedly, ten times or more. The target antigen is unknown. Together with thyroid ultrasound, orbital computed tomography, serum thyroxine and TRAb, clinical symptoms were used for diagnoses.

The clonotype comes from a woman younger than 35 with Graves' hyperthyroidism. This sequence joins TRBV12-3 or TRBV12-4 and TRBJ2-2; 8 nucleotides agree with TRBD1. Input material: blood. The CDR3 DNA reads as TGTGCCAGCAGTTTCCGGACAGGGAGGATCGGGGAGCTGTTTTTT. Residues: CASSFRTGRIGELFF.